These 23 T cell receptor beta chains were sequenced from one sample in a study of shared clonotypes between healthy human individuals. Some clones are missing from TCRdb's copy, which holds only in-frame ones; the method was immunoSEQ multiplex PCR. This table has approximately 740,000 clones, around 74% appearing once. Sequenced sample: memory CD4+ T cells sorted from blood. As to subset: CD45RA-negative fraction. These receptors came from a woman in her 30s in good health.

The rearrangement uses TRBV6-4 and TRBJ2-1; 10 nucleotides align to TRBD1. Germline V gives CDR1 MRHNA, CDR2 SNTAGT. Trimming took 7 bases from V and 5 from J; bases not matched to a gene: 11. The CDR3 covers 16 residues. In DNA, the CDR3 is TGTGCCAGCATTAACTGTGACAGGGGGCGTAACAATGAGCAGTTCTTC. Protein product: CASINCDRGRNNEQFF.

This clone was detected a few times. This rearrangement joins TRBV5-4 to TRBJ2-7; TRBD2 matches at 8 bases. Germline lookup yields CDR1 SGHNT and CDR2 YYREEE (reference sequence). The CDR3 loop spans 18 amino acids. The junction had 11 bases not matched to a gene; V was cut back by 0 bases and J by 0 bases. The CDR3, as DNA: TGTGCCAGCAGCTTGGCCGGTAGCGGGGAGGGTATCTCCTACGAGCAGTACTTC. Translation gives CASSLAGSGEGISYEQYF.

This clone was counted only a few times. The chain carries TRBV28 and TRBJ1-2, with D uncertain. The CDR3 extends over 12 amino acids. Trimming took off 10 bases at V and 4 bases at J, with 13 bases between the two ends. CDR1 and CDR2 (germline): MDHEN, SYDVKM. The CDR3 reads CATSRAVYGYTF. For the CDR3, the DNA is TGTGCCACCTCAAGAGCCGTCTATGGCTACACCTTC.

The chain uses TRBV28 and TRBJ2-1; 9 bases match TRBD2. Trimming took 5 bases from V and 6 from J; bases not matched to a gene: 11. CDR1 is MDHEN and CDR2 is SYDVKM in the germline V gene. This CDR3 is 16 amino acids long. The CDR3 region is CASSPHRGLASNEQFF. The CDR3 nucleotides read TGTGCCAGCAGTCCCCATAGGGGACTAGCCAGCAATGAGCAGTTCTTC.

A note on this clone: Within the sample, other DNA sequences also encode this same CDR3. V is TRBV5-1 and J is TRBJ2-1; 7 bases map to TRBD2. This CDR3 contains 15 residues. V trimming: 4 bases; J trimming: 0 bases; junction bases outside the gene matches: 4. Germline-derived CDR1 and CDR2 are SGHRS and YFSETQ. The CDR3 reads CASSLSSGSYNEQFF. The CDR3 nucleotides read TGCGCCAGCAGCCTTTCTAGCGGCTCCTACAATGAGCAGTTCTTC.

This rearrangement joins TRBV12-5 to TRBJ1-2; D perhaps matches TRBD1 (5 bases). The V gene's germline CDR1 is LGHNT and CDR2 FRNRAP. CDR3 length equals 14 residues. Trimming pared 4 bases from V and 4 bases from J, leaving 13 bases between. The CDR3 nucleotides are TGTGCTAGTGGTTGGGGCCCAGCGGCCTATGGCTACACCTTC. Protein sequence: CASGWGPAAYGYTF.

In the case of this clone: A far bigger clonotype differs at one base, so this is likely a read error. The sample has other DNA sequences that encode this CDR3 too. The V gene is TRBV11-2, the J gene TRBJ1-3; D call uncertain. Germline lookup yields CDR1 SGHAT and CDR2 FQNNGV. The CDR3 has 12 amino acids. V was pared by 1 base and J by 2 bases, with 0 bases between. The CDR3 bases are TGTGCCAGCAGCTTAGCTGGAAACACCATATATTTT. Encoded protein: CASSLAGNTIYF.

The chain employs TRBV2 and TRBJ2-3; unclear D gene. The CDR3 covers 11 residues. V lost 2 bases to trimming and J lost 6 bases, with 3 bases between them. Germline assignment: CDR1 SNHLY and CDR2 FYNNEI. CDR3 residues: CASSEQDTQYF. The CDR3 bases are TGTGCCAGCAGTGAACAGGATACGCAGTATTTT.

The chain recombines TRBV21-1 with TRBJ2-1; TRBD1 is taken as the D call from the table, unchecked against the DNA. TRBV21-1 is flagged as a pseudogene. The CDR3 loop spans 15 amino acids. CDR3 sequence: CASSKGLGQYNEQFF. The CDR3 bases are TGTGCCAGCAGCAAAGGGCTTGGACAGTACAATGAGCAGTTCTTC.

The CDR3, as DNA: TGTGCCAGCGAGCAGATCGGCCGAGGCAATCAGCCCCAGCATTTT. Residues: CASEQIGRGNQPQHF. The chain recombines TRBV6-1 with TRBJ1-5; no reliable D call. Trimming cost V 8 bases and J 2 bases, with 16 bases left between them. The germline gives CDR1 MNHNS, CDR2 SASEGT. This CDR3 comprises 15 residues.

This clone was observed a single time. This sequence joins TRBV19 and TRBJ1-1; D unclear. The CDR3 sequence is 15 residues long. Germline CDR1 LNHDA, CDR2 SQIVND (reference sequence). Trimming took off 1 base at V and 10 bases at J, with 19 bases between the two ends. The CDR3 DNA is TGTGCCAGTAGTATAGCGGACCCGGTGAGGAGAGGAGCTTTCTTT. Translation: CASSIADPVRRGAFF.

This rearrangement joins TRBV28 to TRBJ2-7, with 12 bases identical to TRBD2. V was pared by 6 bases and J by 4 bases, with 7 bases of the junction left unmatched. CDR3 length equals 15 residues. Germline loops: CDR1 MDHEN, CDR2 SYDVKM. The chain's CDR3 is CASRSSGRARYEQYF. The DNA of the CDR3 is TGTGCCAGCAGGTCTAGCGGGAGGGCCAGATACGAGCAGTACTTC.

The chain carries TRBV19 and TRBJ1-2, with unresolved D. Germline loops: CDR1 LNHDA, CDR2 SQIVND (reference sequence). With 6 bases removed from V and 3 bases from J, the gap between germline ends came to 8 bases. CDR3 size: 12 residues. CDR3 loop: CASRDGDYGYTF. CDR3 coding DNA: TGTGCCAGTAGGGACGGGGACTATGGCTACACCTTC.

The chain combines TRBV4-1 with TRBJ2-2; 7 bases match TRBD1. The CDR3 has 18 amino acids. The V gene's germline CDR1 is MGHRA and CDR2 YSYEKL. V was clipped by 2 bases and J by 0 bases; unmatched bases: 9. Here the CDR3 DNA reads TGCGCCAGCAGCCAAAAACCGGGACAGCCTTCGAACACCGGGGAGCTGTTTTTT. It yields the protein CASSQKPGQPSNTGELFF.

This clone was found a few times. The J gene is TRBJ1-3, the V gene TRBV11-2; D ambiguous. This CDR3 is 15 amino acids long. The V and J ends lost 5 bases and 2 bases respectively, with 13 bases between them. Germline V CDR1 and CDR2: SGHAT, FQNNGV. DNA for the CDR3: TGTGCCAGCAGCCAAAATGTAATACCTGGAAACACCATATATTTT. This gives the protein CASSQNVIPGNTIYF.

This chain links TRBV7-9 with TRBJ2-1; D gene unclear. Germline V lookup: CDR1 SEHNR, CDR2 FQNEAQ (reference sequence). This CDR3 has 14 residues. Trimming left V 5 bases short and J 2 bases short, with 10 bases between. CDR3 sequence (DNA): TGTGCCAGCAGCCTTCGACACACCTACAATGAGCAGTTCTTC. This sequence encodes CASSLRHTYNEQFF.

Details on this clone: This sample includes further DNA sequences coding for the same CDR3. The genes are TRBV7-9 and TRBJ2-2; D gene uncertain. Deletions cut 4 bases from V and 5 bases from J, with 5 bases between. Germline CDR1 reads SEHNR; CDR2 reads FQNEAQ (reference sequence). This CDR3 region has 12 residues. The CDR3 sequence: CASSSSTGELFF. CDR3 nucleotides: TGTGCCAGCAGCTCCTCTACCGGGGAGCTGTTTTTT.

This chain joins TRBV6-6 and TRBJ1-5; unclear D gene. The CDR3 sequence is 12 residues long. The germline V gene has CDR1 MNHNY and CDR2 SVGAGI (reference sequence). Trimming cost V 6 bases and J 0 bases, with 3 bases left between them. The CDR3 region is CASRNSNQPQHF. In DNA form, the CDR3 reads TGTGCCAGCAGGAATAGCAATCAGCCCCAGCATTTT.

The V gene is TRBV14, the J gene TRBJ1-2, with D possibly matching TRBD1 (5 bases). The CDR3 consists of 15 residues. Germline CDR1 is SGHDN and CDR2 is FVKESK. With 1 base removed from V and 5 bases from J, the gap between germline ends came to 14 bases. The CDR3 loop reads CASSQVQGDRYGYTF. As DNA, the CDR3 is TGTGCCAGCAGCCAAGTTCAAGGGGACCGGTATGGCTACACCTTC. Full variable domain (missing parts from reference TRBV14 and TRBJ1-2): EAGVTQFPSHSVIEKGQTVTLRCDPISGHDNLYWYRRVMGKEIKFLLHFVKESKQDESGMPNNRFLAERTGGTYSTLKVQPAELEDSGVYFCASSQVQGDRYGYTFGSGTRLTVV.

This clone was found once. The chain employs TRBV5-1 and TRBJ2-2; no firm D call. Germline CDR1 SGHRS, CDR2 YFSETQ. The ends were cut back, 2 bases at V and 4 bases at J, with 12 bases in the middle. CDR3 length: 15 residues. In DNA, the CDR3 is TGCGCCAGCAGCTTAGGTAGAGCGAGCACCGGGGAGCTGTTTTTT. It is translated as CASSLGRASTGELFF. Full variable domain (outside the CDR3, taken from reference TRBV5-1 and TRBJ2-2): KAGVTQTPRYLIKTRGQQVTLSCSPISGHRSVSWYQQTPGQGLQFLFEYFSETQRNKGNFPGRFSGRQFSNSRSEMNVSTLELGDSALYLCASSLGRASTGELFFGEGSRLTVL.

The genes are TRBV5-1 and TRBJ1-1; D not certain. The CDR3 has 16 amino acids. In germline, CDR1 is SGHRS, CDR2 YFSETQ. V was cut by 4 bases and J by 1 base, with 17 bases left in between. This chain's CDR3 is CASSPGTGEGNTEAFF. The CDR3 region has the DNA TGCGCCAGCAGCCCCGGTACGGGTGAGGGGAACACTGAAGCTTTCTTT.

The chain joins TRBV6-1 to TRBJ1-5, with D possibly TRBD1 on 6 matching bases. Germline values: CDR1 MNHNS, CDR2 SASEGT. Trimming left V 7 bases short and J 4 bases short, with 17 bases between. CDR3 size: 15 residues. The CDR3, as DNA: TGTGCCAGCATGACCGCGACAGGCGGGAATCAGCCCCAGCATTTT. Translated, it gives CASMTATGGNQPQHF.

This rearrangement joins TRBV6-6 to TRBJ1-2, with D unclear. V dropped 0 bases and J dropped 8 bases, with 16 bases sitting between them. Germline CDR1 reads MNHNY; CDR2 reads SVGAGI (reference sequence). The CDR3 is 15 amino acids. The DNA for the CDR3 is TGTGCCAGCAGTTACTCGACTCGCCCAGGTGAAGGCTACACCTTC. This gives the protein CASSYSTRPGEGYTF.